A selection of T cell receptor beta chains follows, all from one sample in a study of blood T cells in healthy people across ages. A single record per CDR3 protein comes from TCRdb applying MiXCR to the 5' RACE reads. The table lists some 1.4 million distinct CDR3 sequences, 40% to 50% of them singletons, with 7.9% in the top ten. Material for sequencing was blood. Receptor source: a woman aged 18-29 years in good health. CDR3s include the opening cysteine and the closing phenylalanine or tryptophan. D genes are given only for firm matches. Clone size is given for some rows only: seen once, a few or many times, or a class if the clone is expanded.

TRBV15	NA	TRBJ2-1	NA	CATSRDRHPRDLMADEQFF	TGTGCCACCAGCAGAGATCGACACCCCCGGGACCTCATGGCGGATGAGCAGTTCTTC
TRBV7-6	NA	TRBJ2-6	few	CASSFGTFTGANVLTF	TGTGCCAGCAGCTTCGGGACCTTCACTGGGGCCAACGTCCTGACTTTC
TRBV6-5	NA	TRBJ2-7	NA	CASSRRLAYEQYF	TGTGCCAGCAGCCGGCGGCTAGCCTACGAGCAGTACTTC
TRBV6-5	NA	TRBJ1-2	few	CASRPRAGYGYTF	TGTGCCAGCAGGCCGAGGGCGGGCTATGGCTACACCTTC
TRBV7-9	TRBD2	TRBJ2-5	NA	CASSLAGTSPETQYF	TGTGCCAGCAGCTTAGCCGGGACTAGCCCAGAGACCCAGTACTTC
TRBV6-4	NA	TRBJ1-1	NA	CASSDPGQEAFF	TGTGCCAGCAGTGACCCCGGACAGGAAGCTTTCTTT
TRBV20-1	NA	TRBJ2-5	NA	CSALGGGKETQYF	TGCAGTGCCCTGGGGGGCGGGAAGGAGACCCAGTACTTC
TRBV5-1	NA	TRBJ2-3	NA	CASSLGPVAGTQYF	TGCGCCAGCAGCTTGGGTCCAGTGGCAGGTACGCAGTATTTT
TRBV7-6	TRBD1	TRBJ2-6	NA	CASSPFSDRILSGANVLTF	TGTGCCAGCAGCCCGTTCTCGGACAGGATCCTCTCTGGGGCCAACGTCCTGACTTTC
TRBV10-2	NA	TRBJ1-3	NA	CASSDRRPNSGNTIYF	TGCGCCAGCAGTGATAGGAGGCCGAACTCTGGAAACACCATATATTTT
TRBV4-1	TRBD1	TRBJ2-5	NA	CASSRQGQGIFNEQYF	TGCGCCAGCAGCCGCCAGGGACAGGGGATTTTCAATGAGCAGTACTTC